These T cell receptor beta chains were read from a single sample in a study of PD-L1 blockade in urothelial cancer. The data were produced by immunoSEQ multiplex PCR, yet TCRdb's version contains in-frame clones alone and is incomplete. Among 35,000 to 45,000 clones listed, roughly 90% were seen once. The specimen comprised PBMCs, sampled around atezolizumab (anti-PD-L1) treatment. The source of these receptors is a donor older than 35 with urothelial cancer. CDR3s include the opening cysteine and the closing phenylalanine or tryptophan. The D gene is left open where the match is weak. Size is stated for part of the rows, as once, few or many counts, or as a class when the clone is expanded.

J gene: TRBJ2-3
clone size: -
V gene: TRBV4-2
D gene: TRBD2
CDR3 protein: CASSQEGGSPADTQYF
CDR3 DNA: TGTGCCAGCAGCCAAGAGGGCGGGAGCCCCGCAGATACGCAGTATTTT

J gene: TRBJ1-3
clone size: -
V gene: TRBV6-9
D gene: -
CDR3 protein: CARRPSGLPGAGNTIYF
CDR3 DNA: TGTGCCAGGAGGCCGAGCGGACTGCCTGGGGCTGGAAACACCATATATTTT

J gene: TRBJ1-1
clone size: -
V gene: TRBV6-5
D gene: -
CDR3 protein: CASSSTQGRNTEAFF
CDR3 DNA: TGTGCCAGCAGTTCGACACAGGGACGGAACACTGAAGCTTTCTTT

J gene: TRBJ1-2
clone size: -
V gene: TRBV7-2
D gene: TRBD1
CDR3 protein: CASSLVVWGQENYGYTF
CDR3 DNA: TGTGCCAGCAGCTTAGTAGTGTGGGGACAGGAAAACTATGGCTACACCTTC

J gene: TRBJ1-1
clone size: -
V gene: TRBV19
D gene: -
CDR3 protein: CASSQLGEGTEAFF
CDR3 DNA: TGTGCCAGTAGTCAATTAGGGGAAGGAACTGAAGCTTTCTTT

J gene: TRBJ2-5
clone size: -
V gene: TRBV7-3
D gene: -
CDR3 protein: CASSLWEAETQYF
CDR3 DNA: TGTGCCAGCAGCTTATGGGAGGCGGAGACCCAGTACTTC

J gene: TRBJ2-2
clone size: -
V gene: TRBV21-1
D gene: -
CDR3 protein: CASSNRDRCNTGELFF
CDR3 DNA: TGTGCCAGCAGCAACCGGGACAGGTGCAACACCGGGGAGCTGTTTTTT

J gene: TRBJ2-1
clone size: -
V gene: TRBV7-3
D gene: TRBD1
CDR3 protein: CASSPDRVSYNEQFF
CDR3 DNA: TGTGCCAGCAGCCCCGACAGGGTATCCTACAATGAGCAGTTCTTC

J gene: TRBJ2-3
clone size: -
V gene: TRBV9
D gene: TRBD2
CDR3 protein: CASSVGGRARTATQYF
CDR3 DNA: TGTGCCAGCAGCGTAGGGGGGAGGGCGAGGACTGCTACGCAGTATTTT

J gene: TRBJ1-2
clone size: -
V gene: TRBV19
D gene: TRBD1
CDR3 protein: CASSTRQGSYGYTF
CDR3 DNA: TGTGCCAGTAGTACCCGACAGGGGTCCTATGGCTACACCTTC

J gene: TRBJ1-2
clone size: -
V gene: TRBV15
D gene: TRBD1
CDR3 protein: CATGDRGRVGYTF
CDR3 DNA: TGTGCCACCGGGGACAGGGGGAGGGTCGGCTACACCTTC

J gene: TRBJ2-3
clone size: -
V gene: TRBV7-3
D gene: -
CDR3 protein: CASSLGSQGDTQYF
CDR3 DNA: TGTGCCAGCAGCTTAGGGTCCCAGGGTGATACGCAGTATTTT

J gene: TRBJ2-1
clone size: -
V gene: TRBV6-5
D gene: TRBD1
CDR3 protein: CASSQWGTGWGEQFF
CDR3 DNA: TGTGCCAGCAGTCAATGGGGGACAGGGTGGGGTGAGCAGTTCTTC

J gene: TRBJ2-1
clone size: few
V gene: TRBV28
D gene: -
CDR3 protein: CASSWGGGRSEQFF
CDR3 DNA: TGTGCCAGCAGTTGGGGCGGTGGGCGTAGTGAGCAGTTCTTC

J gene: TRBJ2-7
clone size: -
V gene: TRBV7-6
D gene: TRBD2
CDR3 protein: CASSPGLAGGSSYEQYF
CDR3 DNA: TGTGCCAGCAGCCCGGGACTAGCGGGGGGCAGCTCCTACGAGCAGTACTTC

J gene: TRBJ1-1
clone size: once
V gene: TRBV5-3
D gene: TRBD1
CDR3 protein: CARSPGQGAPLDTEAFF
CDR3 DNA: TGTGCCAGAAGCCCAGGACAGGGGGCCCCGTTGGACACTGAAGCTTTCTTT

J gene: TRBJ2-7
clone size: -
V gene: TRBV6-6
D gene: -
CDR3 protein: CASSYRTGNSYEQYF
CDR3 DNA: TGTGCCAGCAGTTACCGCACAGGGAACTCCTACGAGCAGTACTTC

J gene: TRBJ2-7
clone size: -
V gene: TRBV28
D gene: TRBD1
CDR3 protein: CASSLGDRVYEQYF
CDR3 DNA: TGTGCCAGCAGTTTGGGGGACAGGGTATACGAGCAGTACTTC

J gene: TRBJ2-2
clone size: -
V gene: TRBV5-8
D gene: -
CDR3 protein: CASSPDTGELFF
CDR3 DNA: TGTGCCAGCAGCCCAGACACCGGGGAGCTGTTTTTT

J gene: TRBJ2-6
clone size: -
V gene: TRBV9
D gene: -
CDR3 protein: CASSPNPRTSGANVLTF
CDR3 DNA: TGTGCCAGCAGCCCCAACCCCCGTACATCTGGGGCCAACGTCCTGACTTTC

J gene: TRBJ1-5
clone size: -
V gene: TRBV19
D gene: -
CDR3 protein: CASSGRGSQPQHF
CDR3 DNA: TGTGCCAGTAGTGGCAGGGGAAGTCAGCCCCAGCATTTT

J gene: TRBJ1-2
clone size: -
V gene: TRBV5-6
D gene: TRBD1
CDR3 protein: CASRATGAPDNYGYTF
CDR3 DNA: TGTGCCAGCAGGGCGACAGGGGCGCCCGATAACTATGGCTACACCTTC

J gene: TRBJ2-2
clone size: -
V gene: TRBV28
D gene: TRBD2
CDR3 protein: CASSPRAGRADTGELFF
CDR3 DNA: TGTGCCAGCAGTCCAAGAGCGGGACGGGCGGACACCGGGGAGCTGTTTTTT

J gene: TRBJ2-7
clone size: -
V gene: TRBV10-3
D gene: TRBD2
CDR3 protein: CAIRGGGRSYEQYF
CDR3 DNA: TGTGCCATCAGGGGTGGCGGGAGGTCCTACGAGCAGTACTTC

J gene: TRBJ1-5
clone size: -
V gene: TRBV6-6
D gene: TRBD1
CDR3 protein: CASTPGGHNQPQHF
CDR3 DNA: TGTGCCAGCACCCCAGGGGGCCACAATCAGCCCCAGCATTTT

J gene: TRBJ2-4
clone size: -
V gene: TRBV30
D gene: TRBD1
CDR3 protein: CACTGQGGGENIQYF
CDR3 DNA: TGTGCCTGCACTGGACAGGGGGGAGGGGAAAACATTCAGTACTTC

J gene: TRBJ1-2
clone size: -
V gene: TRBV19
D gene: -
CDR3 protein: CASSDTPQGLVTF
CDR3 DNA: TGTGCCAGTAGTGACACCCCACAGGGTTTGGTAACCTTC

J gene: TRBJ1-4
clone size: -
V gene: TRBV4-2
D gene: TRBD1
CDR3 protein: CASRITGGAGEKLFF
CDR3 DNA: TGTGCCAGCAGAATTACAGGGGGCGCGGGTGAAAAACTGTTTTTT

J gene: TRBJ2-1
clone size: -
V gene: TRBV2
D gene: TRBD2
CDR3 protein: CASSPWTSGGDEQFF
CDR3 DNA: TGTGCCAGCAGTCCCTGGACTAGCGGGGGGGATGAGCAGTTCTTC

J gene: TRBJ2-7
clone size: once
V gene: TRBV19
D gene: -
CDR3 protein: CASRAQGYEQYF
CDR3 DNA: TGTGCCAGTAGGGCGCAGGGCTACGAGCAGTACTTC

J gene: TRBJ2-7
clone size: -
V gene: TRBV5-4
D gene: TRBD1
CDR3 protein: CASSSPGQGYEQYF
CDR3 DNA: TGTGCCAGCAGCTCGCCGGGACAGGGTTACGAGCAGTACTTC

J gene: TRBJ2-7
clone size: -
V gene: TRBV7-2
D gene: -
CDR3 protein: CASSLVRGARGEQYF
CDR3 DNA: TGTGCCAGCAGCTTAGTTCGGGGGGCCAGGGGTGAGCAGTACTTC

J gene: TRBJ2-3
clone size: -
V gene: TRBV27
D gene: -
CDR3 protein: CASKTASTDTQYF
CDR3 DNA: TGTGCCAGCAAGACAGCTAGCACAGATACGCAGTATTTT

J gene: TRBJ1-4
clone size: -
V gene: TRBV2
D gene: TRBD1
CDR3 protein: CASQGATTNEKLFF
CDR3 DNA: TGTGCCAGCCAGGGGGCGACAACTAATGAAAAACTGTTTTTT

J gene: TRBJ1-5
clone size: -
V gene: TRBV27
D gene: -
CDR3 protein: CASSLAGQPQHF
CDR3 DNA: TGTGCCAGCAGTTTGGCCGGGCAGCCCCAGCATTTT

J gene: TRBJ2-6
clone size: -
V gene: TRBV27
D gene: TRBD1
CDR3 protein: CASSTHRGRGANVLTF
CDR3 DNA: TGTGCCAGCAGTACCCACAGGGGGCGGGGGGCCAACGTCCTGACTTTC

J gene: TRBJ1-1
clone size: -
V gene: TRBV4-3
D gene: -
CDR3 protein: CASSHNHLRDTEAFF
CDR3 DNA: TGCGCCAGCAGCCACAACCACCTGAGGGACACTGAAGCTTTCTTT

J gene: TRBJ1-2
clone size: -
V gene: TRBV28
D gene: -
CDR3 protein: CASSLRGPALYGYTF
CDR3 DNA: TGTGCCAGCAGTTTAAGAGGCCCGGCCCTCTATGGCTACACCTTC

J gene: TRBJ2-1
clone size: -
V gene: TRBV10-3
D gene: TRBD1
CDR3 protein: CAIMAGDRGGNEQFF
CDR3 DNA: TGTGCCATCATGGCCGGGGACAGGGGAGGAAATGAGCAGTTCTTC

J gene: TRBJ2-2
clone size: -
V gene: TRBV27
D gene: TRBD1
CDR3 protein: CASSSGTGVAGELFF
CDR3 DNA: TGTGCCAGCAGTTCCGGGACAGGGGTTGCCGGGGAGCTGTTTTTT

J gene: TRBJ2-2
clone size: -
V gene: TRBV4-1
D gene: -
CDR3 protein: CASSQPVMAGELFF
CDR3 DNA: TGCGCCAGCAGCCAACCGGTCATGGCCGGGGAGCTGTTTTTT

J gene: TRBJ2-3
clone size: once
V gene: TRBV29-1
D gene: TRBD2
CDR3 protein: CSVEDRGGREDTQYF
CDR3 DNA: TGCAGCGTTGAAGATCGGGGAGGGAGGGAGGATACGCAGTATTTT

J gene: TRBJ2-5
clone size: -
V gene: TRBV7-2
D gene: -
CDR3 protein: CASSLDGPGGHKETQYF
CDR3 DNA: TGTGCCAGCAGCTTAGATGGTCCCGGTGGGCATAAAGAGACCCAGTACTTC

J gene: TRBJ1-2
clone size: -
V gene: TRBV27
D gene: TRBD1
CDR3 protein: CASSSMGTAGYGYTF
CDR3 DNA: TGTGCCAGCAGTTCTATGGGGACAGCAGGCTATGGCTACACCTTC

J gene: TRBJ1-4
clone size: -
V gene: TRBV6-5
D gene: TRBD1
CDR3 protein: CASSRQGRTNEKLFF
CDR3 DNA: TGTGCCAGCAGCCGACAGGGGAGGACTAATGAAAAACTGTTTTTT

J gene: TRBJ2-7
clone size: -
V gene: TRBV10-3
D gene: TRBD1
CDR3 protein: CAISGTGTGVYEQYF
CDR3 DNA: TGTGCCATCAGTGGAACCGGGACAGGAGTTTACGAGCAGTACTTC

J gene: TRBJ1-3
clone size: -
V gene: TRBV5-5
D gene: -
CDR3 protein: CASSLMDLGTSGNTIYF
CDR3 DNA: TGTGCCAGCAGCTTGATGGACCTCGGGACATCTGGAAACACCATATATTTT

J gene: TRBJ2-5
clone size: once
V gene: TRBV7-2
D gene: TRBD1
CDR3 protein: CASRGARGLPSAETQYF
CDR3 DNA: TGTGCCAGCAGGGGTGCCAGGGGGCTTCCCTCGGCGGAGACCCAGTACTTC

J gene: TRBJ2-3
clone size: -
V gene: TRBV27
D gene: TRBD1
CDR3 protein: CASSTRTGGTDTQYF
CDR3 DNA: TGTGCCAGCAGTACACGGACAGGGGGCACAGATACGCAGTATTTT

J gene: TRBJ1-5
clone size: -
V gene: TRBV5-8
D gene: TRBD1
CDR3 protein: CASNTGATGVSYSNQPQHF
CDR3 DNA: TGTGCCAGCAACACCGGGGCGACAGGGGTATCCTATAGCAATCAGCCCCAGCATTTT

J gene: TRBJ2-3
clone size: -
V gene: TRBV5-6
D gene: -
CDR3 protein: CASIKRSTDTQYF
CDR3 DNA: TGTGCCAGCATCAAGCGTTCAACAGATACGCAGTATTTT

J gene: TRBJ2-5
clone size: -
V gene: TRBV5-1
D gene: TRBD1
CDR3 protein: CASRRNWDSQETQYF
CDR3 DNA: TGCGCCAGCAGGCGGAACTGGGACAGTCAAGAGACCCAGTACTTC

J gene: TRBJ2-1
clone size: -
V gene: TRBV15
D gene: TRBD2
CDR3 protein: CATSRGVAGGLDEQFF
CDR3 DNA: TGTGCCACCAGCAGAGGGGTAGCGGGAGGGTTGGATGAGCAGTTCTTC

J gene: TRBJ2-7
clone size: -
V gene: TRBV18
D gene: TRBD1
CDR3 protein: CASSPWTGGASYEQYF
CDR3 DNA: TGTGCCAGCTCACCGTGGACAGGGGGCGCCTCCTACGAGCAGTACTTC

J gene: TRBJ1-1
clone size: -
V gene: TRBV6-6
D gene: -
CDR3 protein: CASSYGARAGAFF
CDR3 DNA: TGTGCCAGCAGTTACGGCGCGCGGGCTGGAGCTTTCTTT